This TCR beta chain was identified in a study of response to subunit inactivated influenza vaccine (dated by TCRdb to the late 2010s). In the study overall: Deep quantitative T cell receptor repertoire profiling was used in the study to track responses to a trivalent subunit inactivated influenza vaccine. The paper as a whole reports these results and caveats: The authors proposed that each seasonal influenza vaccination may bring in only a limited number of new T cells.

Library preparation was by RT-PCR. TCRdb shows the sequencer as Illumina HiSeq 2500. The public reads were run again by TCRdb, first through fastp at Q25 and then through MiXCR, and only productive beta chains were kept. Rows are combined by CDR3 protein, so each entry shows the most common genes and DNA. The sample records 700,000 to 800,000 distinct CDR3 sequences, less than 20% of which are singletons. The top ten clonotypes cover roughly a tenth of the sample. With respect to this clonotype: No cognate antigen has been identified for it. Base qualities are missing; no much larger clone stands one base away.

Trimming leaves V shorter by 6 bases and J shorter by 0 bases, with the junction holding 3 bases beyond the gene matches. The CDR3, cysteine through phenylalanine, is 18 amino acids long. CDR3 DNA only is kept here, 54 bases in frame from base 1. Reading the germline V gene gives CDR1 ENHRY and CDR2 SYGVKD. This TCR derives from a man aged 45-65 years who received an inactivated influenza vaccine. Donor details come from another sample of the same person, matched by shared clones. The sample here was PBMCs from blood, taken 4 to 6 days after vaccination. Here the chain combines TRBV10-3 and TRBJ2-6, with 15 bases matching TRBD2. The DNA reads TGTGCCATCAGGGGACTAGCGGGAGGCAACTCTGGGGCCAACGTCCTGACTTTC. This codes for CAIRGLAGGNSGANVLTF.